This is a list of T cell receptor beta chains from one sample in a study of beta chain features in type 1 diabetes. TCRdb's table, derived via immunoSEQ multiplex PCR, lists solely in-frame clones and lacks some. The table shows a few hundred thousand clones, with approximately 15% occurring only once. The sequencing input was naive CD4+ T cells from blood. These receptors were collected from a man aged 30-40 years with type 1 diabetes. CDR3s include the opening cysteine and the closing phenylalanine or tryptophan. The D gene is left open where the match is weak. Clone size is given for some rows only: seen once, a few or many times, or a class if the clone is expanded.

abundance: .; j_gene: TRBJ2-1; d_gene: .; v_gene: TRBV5-1; CDR3nt: TGCGCCAGCAGCTGGGGGGGGCAGGGAGGATTCAATGAGCAGTTCTTC; CDR3aa: CASSWGGQGGFNEQFF
abundance: .; j_gene: TRBJ2-7; d_gene: .; v_gene: TRBV18; CDR3nt: TGTGCCAGCTCACTAGAAGCTCCAAGCTCCTACGAGCAGTACTTC; CDR3aa: CASSLEAPSSYEQYF
abundance: .; j_gene: TRBJ1-2; d_gene: .; v_gene: TRBV10-3; CDR3nt: TGTGCCATCAGTGAATCCGTATCCGGCTACACCTTC; CDR3aa: CAISESVSGYTF
abundance: .; j_gene: TRBJ2-3; d_gene: TRBD2; v_gene: TRBV5-4; CDR3nt: TGTGCCAGCAAGCAGGGAGGGTCCGCAGATACGCAGTATTTT; CDR3aa: CASKQGGSADTQYF
abundance: .; j_gene: TRBJ1-2; d_gene: .; v_gene: TRBV19; CDR3nt: TGTGCCAGTAGTCATAACTATGGCTACACCTTC; CDR3aa: CASSHNYGYTF
abundance: .; j_gene: TRBJ2-5; d_gene: .; v_gene: TRBV30; CDR3nt: TGTGCCTGGAAGGGGGGAGGGCAAGAGACCCAGTACTTC; CDR3aa: CAWKGGGQETQYF
abundance: .; j_gene: TRBJ2-5; d_gene: .; v_gene: TRBV5-1; CDR3nt: TGCGCCAGCAGCTTGAACACGCAAGAGACCCAGTACTTC; CDR3aa: CASSLNTQETQYF
abundance: .; j_gene: TRBJ1-1; d_gene: .; v_gene: TRBV27; CDR3nt: TGTGCCAGCTTTGCCTACCGGACAGCTCGGACTGAAGCTTTCTTT; CDR3aa: CASFAYRTARTEAFF
abundance: .; j_gene: TRBJ1-5; d_gene: TRBD1; v_gene: TRBV7-6; CDR3nt: TGTGCCAGCAGCTCCAGGTACAGGGGGGGACAGCCCCAGCATTTT; CDR3aa: CASSSRYRGGQPQHF
abundance: once; j_gene: TRBJ1-5; d_gene: TRBD1; v_gene: TRBV28; CDR3nt: TGTGCCAGCAGTTTACAGGGGGCGGCCCAGCATTTT; CDR3aa: CASSLQGAAQHF
abundance: few; j_gene: TRBJ1-2; d_gene: TRBD1; v_gene: TRBV18; CDR3nt: TGTGCCAGCTCACCACGGACAGGGGGCGAAGATGGCTACACCTTC; CDR3aa: CASSPRTGGEDGYTF
abundance: .; j_gene: TRBJ1-1; d_gene: .; v_gene: TRBV4-1; CDR3nt: TGCGCCAGCAGCCACAAACAGACCATAAGCAACACTGAAGCTTTCTTT; CDR3aa: CASSHKQTISNTEAFF
abundance: .; j_gene: TRBJ2-6; d_gene: .; v_gene: TRBV5-6; CDR3nt: TGTGCCAGCAGGGCGGGATACTCTGGGGCCAACGTCCTGACTTTC; CDR3aa: CASRAGYSGANVLTF
abundance: .; j_gene: TRBJ2-3; d_gene: .; v_gene: TRBV6-1; CDR3nt: TGTGCCAGCAGTGAAGGCGGGGCCAGAGATACGCAGTATTTT; CDR3aa: CASSEGGARDTQYF
abundance: .; j_gene: TRBJ2-5; d_gene: TRBD2; v_gene: TRBV30; CDR3nt: TGTGCCTGGAGGACTAGCGGTACAGAGACCCAGTACTTC; CDR3aa: CAWRTSGTETQYF
abundance: .; j_gene: TRBJ2-2; d_gene: TRBD2; v_gene: TRBV11-2; CDR3nt: TGTGCCAGCAGCTTAGGGGGGGGAGCCGGGGAGCTGTTTTTT; CDR3aa: CASSLGGGAGELFF
abundance: .; j_gene: TRBJ2-3; d_gene: TRBD2; v_gene: TRBV30; CDR3nt: TGTGCCTGGAGCCTTGGACTAGCGGGATACACAGATACGCAGTATTTT; CDR3aa: CAWSLGLAGYTDTQYF
abundance: few; j_gene: TRBJ2-1; d_gene: TRBD2; v_gene: TRBV7-9; CDR3nt: TGTGCCAGCAGCTTAGCGCTAGGCGGGGGCAATGAGCAGTTCTTC; CDR3aa: CASSLALGGGNEQFF
abundance: few; j_gene: TRBJ2-7; d_gene: TRBD1; v_gene: TRBV6-6; CDR3nt: TGTGCCAGCAGTGTAAGACAGGGGGCGGACGAGCAGTACTTC; CDR3aa: CASSVRQGADEQYF
abundance: .; j_gene: TRBJ1-1; d_gene: .; v_gene: TRBV11-3; CDR3nt: TGTGCCAGCAACTTTGGGAAAGGGGGCACTGAAGCTTTCTTT; CDR3aa: CASNFGKGGTEAFF
abundance: few; j_gene: TRBJ1-2; d_gene: TRBD1; v_gene: TRBV12-5; CDR3nt: TGTGCTAGTGGTTTGGGGACAGGGTTCGGCTACACCTTC; CDR3aa: CASGLGTGFGYTF
abundance: few; j_gene: TRBJ1-1; d_gene: .; v_gene: TRBV29-1; CDR3nt: TGCAGCGTTGGAGCGCTGGGTCAGGGGACTGAAGCTTTCTTT; CDR3aa: CSVGALGQGTEAFF
abundance: .; j_gene: TRBJ2-2; d_gene: .; v_gene: TRBV27; CDR3nt: TGTGCCAGCAGTTTAAGGGGACAAGCGAACACCGGGGAGCTGTTTTTT; CDR3aa: CASSLRGQANTGELFF
abundance: few; j_gene: TRBJ2-3; d_gene: TRBD1; v_gene: TRBV27; CDR3nt: TGTGCCACCCGACGAAGGGACAGGGGGCGAGTCACAGATACGCAGTATTTT; CDR3aa: CATRRRDRGRVTDTQYF
abundance: few; j_gene: TRBJ1-1; d_gene: .; v_gene: TRBV18; CDR3nt: TGTGCCAGCTCACCCAACAGGGATAAAGCTTTCTTT; CDR3aa: CASSPNRDKAFF
abundance: few; j_gene: TRBJ2-5; d_gene: .; v_gene: TRBV18; CDR3nt: TGTGCCAGCTCACCGGAATCGGGACTTTGGAAAGAGACCCAGTACTTC; CDR3aa: CASSPESGLWKETQYF
abundance: .; j_gene: TRBJ2-4; d_gene: TRBD2; v_gene: TRBV4-1; CDR3nt: TGCGCCAGCAGCCCTCAGGGACTAGCGGGGGGAGCCAAAAACATTCAGTACTTC; CDR3aa: CASSPQGLAGGAKNIQYF
abundance: .; j_gene: TRBJ2-7; d_gene: TRBD2; v_gene: TRBV19; CDR3nt: TGTGCCAGTAGACGGACTAGCGGAAGCTCCTACGAGCAGTACTTC; CDR3aa: CASRRTSGSSYEQYF
abundance: few; j_gene: TRBJ1-1; d_gene: .; v_gene: TRBV7-9; CDR3nt: TGTGCCAGCAGCTCATCCCGGGTGGAGGGAGTTATGAACACTGAAGCTTTCTTT; CDR3aa: CASSSSRVEGVMNTEAFF
abundance: .; j_gene: TRBJ2-5; d_gene: .; v_gene: TRBV20-1; CDR3nt: TGCAGTGCTAGGACAGCGCGGTCCCAGTACTTC; CDR3aa: CSARTARSQYF
abundance: few; j_gene: TRBJ2-3; d_gene: TRBD1; v_gene: TRBV19; CDR3nt: TGTGCAGCCAGGGGGCAGGGTACCGGGACAGATACGCAGTATTTT; CDR3aa: CAARGQGTGTDTQYF
abundance: .; j_gene: TRBJ1-5; d_gene: .; v_gene: TRBV10-2; CDR3nt: TGCGCCAGCAGTGAGCTGGGGGCTAGCAATCAGCCCCAGCATTTT; CDR3aa: CASSELGASNQPQHF
abundance: .; j_gene: TRBJ2-2; d_gene: .; v_gene: TRBV18; CDR3nt: TGTGCCAGCTCACCACTGACTAGAGGGACCGGGGAGCTGTTTTTT; CDR3aa: CASSPLTRGTGELFF
abundance: .; j_gene: TRBJ2-1; d_gene: TRBD2; v_gene: TRBV5-4; CDR3nt: TGTGCCAGCAGTATCCGCCGGGGGGTTGCCTACAATGAGCAGTTCTTC; CDR3aa: CASSIRRGVAYNEQFF
abundance: .; j_gene: TRBJ2-3; d_gene: TRBD2; v_gene: TRBV19; CDR3nt: TGTGCCAGTAGGACGACTAGCGGTTCCACAGATACGCAGTATTTT; CDR3aa: CASRTTSGSTDTQYF
abundance: few; j_gene: TRBJ2-2; d_gene: .; v_gene: TRBV25-1; CDR3nt: TGTGCCAGCAGTGAATATACGGACAGGGAGGGCACCGGGGAGCTGTTTTTT; CDR3aa: CASSEYTDREGTGELFF
abundance: few; j_gene: TRBJ1-5; d_gene: .; v_gene: TRBV19; CDR3nt: TGTGCCAGTATGCGAGGGCAAGGCAATCAGCCCCAGCATTTT; CDR3aa: CASMRGQGNQPQHF
abundance: few; j_gene: TRBJ2-5; d_gene: .; v_gene: TRBV29-1; CDR3nt: TGCAGCGTTGATGCGGTTCTGGAGACCCAGTACTTC; CDR3aa: CSVDAVLETQYF
abundance: few; j_gene: TRBJ1-1; d_gene: TRBD1; v_gene: TRBV6-6; CDR3nt: TGTGCCAGCAGTTCGACAGGGGGGGCAACTGAAGCTTTCTTT; CDR3aa: CASSSTGGATEAFF
abundance: .; j_gene: TRBJ2-1; d_gene: TRBD2; v_gene: TRBV5-4; CDR3nt: TGTGCCAGCAGCTTGGACAGCGGGAGGGCCAATGAGCAGTTCTTC; CDR3aa: CASSLDSGRANEQFF
abundance: .; j_gene: TRBJ2-5; d_gene: TRBD1; v_gene: TRBV4-2; CDR3nt: TGTGCCAGCAGCCAAGAAGGTGGGGACAGTGATTACCAAGAGACCCAGTACTTC; CDR3aa: CASSQEGGDSDYQETQYF
abundance: .; j_gene: TRBJ2-7; d_gene: .; v_gene: TRBV6-5; CDR3nt: TGTGCCAGCAGTCGGACTGTCAGCTCCTACGAGCAGTACTTC; CDR3aa: CASSRTVSSYEQYF
abundance: .; j_gene: TRBJ1-1; d_gene: .; v_gene: TRBV9; CDR3nt: TGTGCCAGCAGCGTAGATTTGAGCGTCACTGAAGCTTTCTTT; CDR3aa: CASSVDLSVTEAFF
abundance: .; j_gene: TRBJ1-1; d_gene: TRBD1; v_gene: TRBV7-9; CDR3nt: TGTGCCAGCAGCTTATCCTCTTGGAGACAGGGGATGAACACTGAAGCTTTCTTT; CDR3aa: CASSLSSWRQGMNTEAFF
abundance: .; j_gene: TRBJ1-3; d_gene: .; v_gene: TRBV9; CDR3nt: TGTGCCAGCAGCGTAGCGGGGGTTGGAAACACCATATATTTT; CDR3aa: CASSVAGVGNTIYF
abundance: .; j_gene: TRBJ1-1; d_gene: TRBD1; v_gene: TRBV5-1; CDR3nt: TGCGCCAGCAGCTCCCAGACAGGGGGCAACACTGAAGCTTTCTTT; CDR3aa: CASSSQTGGNTEAFF